The clone carrying this T cell receptor beta chain was recorded at least ten times. The target antigen is unknown. The data originate from a study of Graves' ophthalmopathy and Graves' hyperthyroidism. Whole-study results and caveats: Also, most clonotypes expanded in the thyroid above 0.001 frequency appeared in blood.

RNA transcripts served as template for amplifying TCR beta CDR3 sequences. RT-PCR in the first round used HTBI primers; a second-round multiplex PCR followed. MiXCR, applied by TCRdb to the multiplex PCR reads, yields one record per CDR3 protein. The repertoire holds 45,000 to 60,000 distinct CDR3 sequences, with under 55% as singletons. Moderately to severely active ophthalmopathy under 3 months, CAS at least 3, NOSPECS at least 4. Per germline, CDR1 DFQATT and CDR2 SNEGSKA (reference sequence). V lost 1 base and J lost 6; bases outside the gene matches: 4. The CDR3 is made up of 14 amino acids. The chain uses TRBV20-1 and TRBJ2-1; 9 bases match TRBD2. The sequenced sample consisted of peripheral blood. This receptor was obtained from an adult woman with Graves' ophthalmopathy. CDR3 DNA sequence: TGCAGTGCTAGAGGCGGGAGGGAAATCAATGAGCAGTTCTTC. Protein sequence: CSARGGREINEQFF.